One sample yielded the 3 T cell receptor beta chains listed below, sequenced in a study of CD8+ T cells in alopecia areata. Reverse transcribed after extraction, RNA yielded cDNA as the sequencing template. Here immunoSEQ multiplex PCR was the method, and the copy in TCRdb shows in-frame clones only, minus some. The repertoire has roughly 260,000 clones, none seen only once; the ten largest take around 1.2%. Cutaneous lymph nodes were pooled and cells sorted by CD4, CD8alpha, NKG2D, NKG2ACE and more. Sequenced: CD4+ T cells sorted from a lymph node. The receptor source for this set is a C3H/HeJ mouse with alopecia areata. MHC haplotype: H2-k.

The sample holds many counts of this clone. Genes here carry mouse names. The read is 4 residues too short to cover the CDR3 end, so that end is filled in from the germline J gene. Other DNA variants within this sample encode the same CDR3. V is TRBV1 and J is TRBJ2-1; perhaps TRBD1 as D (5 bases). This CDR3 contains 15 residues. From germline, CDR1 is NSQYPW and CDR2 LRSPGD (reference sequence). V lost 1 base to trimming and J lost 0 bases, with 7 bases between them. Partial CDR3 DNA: TGCACCTGCAGTGCAGGAGGGGTTAACTATGCT. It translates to CTCSAGGVNYA. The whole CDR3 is CTCSAGGVNYAEQFF. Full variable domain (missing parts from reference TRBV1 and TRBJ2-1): VTLLEQNPRWRLVPRGQAVNLRCILKNSQYPWMSWYQQDLQKQLQWLFTLRSPGDKEVKSLPGADYLATRVTDTELRLQVANMSQGRTLYCTCSAGGVNYAEQFFGPGTRLTVL.

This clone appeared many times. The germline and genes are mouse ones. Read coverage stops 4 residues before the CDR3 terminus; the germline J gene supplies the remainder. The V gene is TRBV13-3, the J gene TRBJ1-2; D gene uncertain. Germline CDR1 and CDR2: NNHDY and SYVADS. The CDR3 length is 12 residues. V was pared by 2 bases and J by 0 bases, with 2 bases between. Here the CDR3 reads CASSDSNSDYTF. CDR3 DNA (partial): TGTGCCAGCAGTGACTCAAACTCC.

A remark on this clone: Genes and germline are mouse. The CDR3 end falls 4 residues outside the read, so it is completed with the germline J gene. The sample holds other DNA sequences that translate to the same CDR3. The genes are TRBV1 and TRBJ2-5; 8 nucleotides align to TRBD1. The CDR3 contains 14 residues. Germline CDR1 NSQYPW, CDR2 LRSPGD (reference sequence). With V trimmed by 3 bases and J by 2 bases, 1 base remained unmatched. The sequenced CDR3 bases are TGCACCTGCAGTGCGACAGGGGCCCAAGAC. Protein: CTCSATGAQD. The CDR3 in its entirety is CTCSATGAQDTQYF. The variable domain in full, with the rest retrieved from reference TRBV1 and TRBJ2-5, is VTLLEQNPRWRLVPRGQAVNLRCILKNSQYPWMSWYQQDLQKQLQWLFTLRSPGDKEVKSLPGADYLATRVTDTELRLQVANMSQGRTLYCTCSATGAQDTQYFGPGTRLLVL.